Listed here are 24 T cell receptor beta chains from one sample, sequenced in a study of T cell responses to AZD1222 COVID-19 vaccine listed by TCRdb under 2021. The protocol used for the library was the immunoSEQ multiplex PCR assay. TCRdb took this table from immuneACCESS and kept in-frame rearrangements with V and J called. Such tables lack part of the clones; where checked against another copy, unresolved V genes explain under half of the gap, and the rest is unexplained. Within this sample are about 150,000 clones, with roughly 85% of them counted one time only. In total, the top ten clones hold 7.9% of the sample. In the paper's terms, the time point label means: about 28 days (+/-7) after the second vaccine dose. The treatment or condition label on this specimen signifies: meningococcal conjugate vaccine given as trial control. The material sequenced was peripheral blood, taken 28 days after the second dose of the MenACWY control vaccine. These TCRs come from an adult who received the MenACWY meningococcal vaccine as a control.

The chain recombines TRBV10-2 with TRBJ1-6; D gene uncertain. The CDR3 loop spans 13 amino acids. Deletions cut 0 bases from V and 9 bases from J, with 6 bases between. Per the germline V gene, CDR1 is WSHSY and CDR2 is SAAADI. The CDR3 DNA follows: TGCGCCAGCAGTGAGTCCCGGAGTTCACCCCTCCACTTT. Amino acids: CASSESRSSPLHF.

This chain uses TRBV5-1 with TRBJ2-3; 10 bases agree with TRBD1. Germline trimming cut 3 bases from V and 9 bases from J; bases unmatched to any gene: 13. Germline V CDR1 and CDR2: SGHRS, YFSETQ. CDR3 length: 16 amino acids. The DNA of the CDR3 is TGCGCCAGCAGCTCGTCCGGGACAGGGGTCTTCGGCACGCAGTATTTT. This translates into CASSSSGTGVFGTQYF.

CDR3 residues: CASSRQVADTQYF. The CDR3 DNA sequence: TGTGCCAGCAGCCGGCAGGTGGCAGATACGCAGTATTTT. The rearrangement joins TRBV5-4 to TRBJ2-3; D is unresolved. The ends were cut back, 4 bases at V and 4 bases at J, with 10 bases in the middle. The CDR3 loop spans 13 amino acids. CDR1 and CDR2 from the germline V gene are SGHNT and YYREEE (reference sequence).

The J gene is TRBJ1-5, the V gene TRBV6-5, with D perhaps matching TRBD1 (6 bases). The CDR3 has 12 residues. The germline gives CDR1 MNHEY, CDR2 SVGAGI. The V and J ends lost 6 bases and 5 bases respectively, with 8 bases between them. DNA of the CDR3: TGTGCCAGCAGGCGACAGGATCAGCCCCAGCATTTT. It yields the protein CASRRQDQPQHF.

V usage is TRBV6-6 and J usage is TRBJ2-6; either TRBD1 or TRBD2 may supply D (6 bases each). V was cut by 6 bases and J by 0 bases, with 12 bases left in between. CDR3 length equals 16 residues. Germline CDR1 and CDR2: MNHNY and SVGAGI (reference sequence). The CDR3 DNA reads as TGTGCCAGCAGATCCGGGGGCGGCTCTGGGGCCAACGTCCTGACTTTC. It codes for CASRSGGGSGANVLTF.

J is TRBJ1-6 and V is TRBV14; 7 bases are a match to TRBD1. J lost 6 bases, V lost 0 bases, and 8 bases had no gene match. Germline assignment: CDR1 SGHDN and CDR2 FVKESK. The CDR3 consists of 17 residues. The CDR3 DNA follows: TGTGCCAGCAGCCAAGATCCAGGGGGAGTACGTAATTCACCCCTCCACTTT. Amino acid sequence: CASSQDPGGVRNSPLHF.

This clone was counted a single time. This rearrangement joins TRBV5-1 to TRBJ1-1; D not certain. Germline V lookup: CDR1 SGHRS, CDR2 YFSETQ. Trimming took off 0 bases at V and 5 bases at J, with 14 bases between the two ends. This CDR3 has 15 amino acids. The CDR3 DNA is TGCGCCAGCAGCTTGGATGGGAGGTCGGGGACTGAAGCTTTCTTT. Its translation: CASSLDGRSGTEAFF. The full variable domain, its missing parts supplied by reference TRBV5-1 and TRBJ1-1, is KAGVTQTPRYLIKTRGQQVTLSCSPISGHRSVSWYQQTPGQGLQFLFEYFSETQRNKGNFPGRFSGRQFSNSRSEMNVSTLELGDSALYLCASSLDGRSGTEAFFGQGTRLTVV.

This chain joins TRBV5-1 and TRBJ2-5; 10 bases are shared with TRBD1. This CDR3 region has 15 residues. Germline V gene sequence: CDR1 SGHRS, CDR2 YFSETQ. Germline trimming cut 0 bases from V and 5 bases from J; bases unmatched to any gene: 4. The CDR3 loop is CASSLAGTGAETQYF. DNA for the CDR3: TGCGCCAGCAGCTTGGCGGGGACAGGGGCTGAGACCCAGTACTTC.

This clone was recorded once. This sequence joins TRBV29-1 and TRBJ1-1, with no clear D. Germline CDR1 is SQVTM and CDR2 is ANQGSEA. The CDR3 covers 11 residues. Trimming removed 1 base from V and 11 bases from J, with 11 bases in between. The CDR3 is CSVEGGVMAFF. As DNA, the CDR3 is TGCAGCGTTGAAGGTGGGGTGATGGCTTTCTTT.

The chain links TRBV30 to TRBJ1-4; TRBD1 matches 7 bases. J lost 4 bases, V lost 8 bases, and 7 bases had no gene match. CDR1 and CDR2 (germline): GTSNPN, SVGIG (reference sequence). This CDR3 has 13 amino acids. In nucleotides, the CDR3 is TGTGCCGGAGCGGGACAGCTTAATGAAAAACTGTTTTTT. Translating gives CAGAGQLNEKLFF.

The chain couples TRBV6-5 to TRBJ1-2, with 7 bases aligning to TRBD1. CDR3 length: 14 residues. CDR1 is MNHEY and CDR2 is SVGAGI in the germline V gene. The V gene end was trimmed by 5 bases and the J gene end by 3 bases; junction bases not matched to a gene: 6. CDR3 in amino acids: CASSRTGADYGYTF. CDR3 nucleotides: TGTGCCAGCAGTCGTACAGGGGCGGACTATGGCTACACCTTC.

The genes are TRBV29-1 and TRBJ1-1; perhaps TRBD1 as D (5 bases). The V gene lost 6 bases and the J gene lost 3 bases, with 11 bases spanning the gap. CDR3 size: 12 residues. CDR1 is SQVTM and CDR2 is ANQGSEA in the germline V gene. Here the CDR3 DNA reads TGCAGCGTCGGTCAGGGCTACACTGAAGCTTTCTTT. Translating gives CSVGQGYTEAFF.

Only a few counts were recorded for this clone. The CDR3 coding sequence is TGTGCCAGCAGCCCGAATAGCGGCAATCAGCCCCAGCATTTT. Its translation is CASSPNSGNQPQHF. V is TRBV5-5 and J is TRBJ1-5; D is ambiguous. CDR1 SGHKS and CDR2 YYEKEE come from the germline V gene (reference sequence). V was trimmed by 4 bases and J by 2 bases, leaving 10 bases between them. This CDR3 contains 14 residues.

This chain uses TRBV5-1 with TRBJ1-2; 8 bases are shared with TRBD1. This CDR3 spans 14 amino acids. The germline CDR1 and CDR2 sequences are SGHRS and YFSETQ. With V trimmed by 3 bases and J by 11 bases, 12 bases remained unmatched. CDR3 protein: CASSWGGQEEEYTF. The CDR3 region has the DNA TGCGCCAGCAGCTGGGGGGGACAGGAGGAGGAATACACCTTC.

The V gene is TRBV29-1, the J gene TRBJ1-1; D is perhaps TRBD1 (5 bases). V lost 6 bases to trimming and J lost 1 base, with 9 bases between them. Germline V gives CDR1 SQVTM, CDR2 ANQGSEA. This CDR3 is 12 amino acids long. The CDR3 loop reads CSVVTANTEAFF. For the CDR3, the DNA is TGCAGCGTCGTGACAGCGAACACTGAAGCTTTCTTT.

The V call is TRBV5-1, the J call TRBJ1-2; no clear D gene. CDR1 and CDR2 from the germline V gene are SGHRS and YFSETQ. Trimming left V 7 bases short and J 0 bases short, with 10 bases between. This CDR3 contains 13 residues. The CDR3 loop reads CASRPEPNYGYTF. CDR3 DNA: TGCGCCAGCCGTCCTGAGCCTAACTATGGCTACACCTTC.

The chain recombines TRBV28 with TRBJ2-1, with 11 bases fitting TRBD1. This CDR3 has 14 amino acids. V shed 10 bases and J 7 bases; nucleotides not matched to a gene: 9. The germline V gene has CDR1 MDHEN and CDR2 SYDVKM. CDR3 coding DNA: TGTGCCACCATACCTGGGGACAGGGGGAATGAGCAGTTCTTC. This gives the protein CATIPGDRGNEQFF.

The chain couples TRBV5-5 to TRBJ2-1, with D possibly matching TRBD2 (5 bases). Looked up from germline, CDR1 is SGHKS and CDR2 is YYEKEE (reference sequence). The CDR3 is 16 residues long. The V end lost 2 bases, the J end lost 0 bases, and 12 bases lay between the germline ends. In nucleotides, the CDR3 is TGTGCCAGCAGCTTTCTCGGACTGGGCTCCTACAATGAGCAGTTCTTC. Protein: CASSFLGLGSYNEQFF.

DNA of the CDR3: TGTGCCCACAGCCGACAGGGGGCAGGGCAAGAGACCCAGTACTTC. It encodes CAHSRQGAGQETQYF. V and J are TRBV6-5 and TRBJ2-5; 10 bases agree with TRBD1. The junction had 11 bases not matched to a gene; V was cut back by 11 bases and J by 2 bases. From germline, CDR1 is MNHEY and CDR2 SVGAGI. The CDR3 runs 15 residues.

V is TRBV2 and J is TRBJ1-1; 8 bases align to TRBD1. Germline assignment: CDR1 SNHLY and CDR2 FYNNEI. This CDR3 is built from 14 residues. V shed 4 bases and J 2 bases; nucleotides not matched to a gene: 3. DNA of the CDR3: TGTGCCAGCAGTGTCCAGGGGGCCAACACTGAAGCTTTCTTT. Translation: CASSVQGANTEAFF.

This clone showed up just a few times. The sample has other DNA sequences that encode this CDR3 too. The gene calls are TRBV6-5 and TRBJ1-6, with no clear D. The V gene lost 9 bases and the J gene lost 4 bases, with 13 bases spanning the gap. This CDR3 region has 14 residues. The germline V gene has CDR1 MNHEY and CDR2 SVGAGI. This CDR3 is CASSAGPYNSPLHF. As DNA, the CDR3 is TGTGCCAGTTCTGCCGGGCCATATAATTCACCCCTCCACTTT.

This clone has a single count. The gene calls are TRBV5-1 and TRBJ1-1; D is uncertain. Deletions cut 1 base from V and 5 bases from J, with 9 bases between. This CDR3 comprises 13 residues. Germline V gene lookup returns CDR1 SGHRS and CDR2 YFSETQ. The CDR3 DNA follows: TGCGCCAGCAGCTTGACCGTGGGGACTGAAGCTTTCTTT. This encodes CASSLTVGTEAFF.

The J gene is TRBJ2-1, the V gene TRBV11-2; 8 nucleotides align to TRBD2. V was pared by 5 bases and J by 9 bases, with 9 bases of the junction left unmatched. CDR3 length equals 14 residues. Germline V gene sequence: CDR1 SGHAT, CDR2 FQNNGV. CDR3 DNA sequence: TGTGCCAGCAGCACCAACTCGGGGGGGTCTGAGCAGTTCTTC. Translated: CASSTNSGGSEQFF.

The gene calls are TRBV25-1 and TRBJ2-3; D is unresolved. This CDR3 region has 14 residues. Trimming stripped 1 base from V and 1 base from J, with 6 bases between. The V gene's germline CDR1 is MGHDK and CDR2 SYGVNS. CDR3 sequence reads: CASSEFGRTDTQYF. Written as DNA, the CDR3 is TGTGCCAGCAGTGAATTTGGACGCACAGATACGCAGTATTTT.